Each of the 18 T cell receptor beta chains below was sequenced from the same sample in a study of cytomegalovirus exposure and HLA in healthy donors. Primers included in the PCR were 60 Vbeta and 13 Jbeta primers. Method: immunoSEQ multiplex PCR; TCRdb's copy keeps in-frame clones and lacks some. This sample has 160,000 or so clones; more than 75% occur once, and the top ten carry around 9.8%. The sequenced material came from PBMCs. The receptor source for this set is a man between 18 and 29 years old in good health and CMV-seropositive.

The rearrangement uses TRBV7-2 and TRBJ2-1, with 10 bases aligning to TRBD1. The germline V gene has CDR1 SGHTA and CDR2 FQGNSA. The junction had 0 bases not matched to a gene; V was cut back by 0 bases and J by 10 bases. CDR3 length: 13 amino acids. The CDR3 is CASSLAGQGEQFF. The DNA for the CDR3 is TGTGCCAGCAGCTTAGCGGGACAGGGGGAGCAGTTCTTC.

This chain connects TRBV19 to TRBJ1-2; 7 bases agree with TRBD1. V lost 7 bases to trimming and J lost 2 bases; unmatched junction nucleotides: 7. Germline CDR1 LNHDA, CDR2 SQIVND (reference sequence). CDR3 size: 14 residues. This CDR3 is CASTRDRANYGYTF. The CDR3 DNA reads TGTGCCAGTACCCGGGACAGAGCAAACTATGGCTACACCTTC.

This clone was found once. This rearrangement joins TRBV7-2 to TRBJ1-1; TRBD1 might be the D (5 bases). Germline V CDR1 and CDR2: SGHTA, FQGNSA. The V and J ends lost 2 bases and 1 base respectively, with 5 bases between them. This CDR3 is built from 13 residues. CDR3 sequence (DNA): TGTGCCAGCAGCTTACAGGGGAACACTGAAGCTTTCTTT. This codes for CASSLQGNTEAFF.

About this clone itself: An end of the junction differs from the germline gene, which may be a read error. Within the sample, other DNA sequences also encode this same CDR3. V usage is TRBV11-3 and J usage is TRBJ2-7; D gene unclear. Germline CDR1 reads SGHNT; CDR2 reads YENEEA. The length of the CDR3 is 16 residues. CDR3 residues: CASSLGWPASSYEQYF. Here the CDR3 DNA reads TGTGCCAGCAGCTTAGGCTGGCCAGCGAGCTCCTATGAGCAGTACTTC.

J is TRBJ2-5 and V is TRBV5-1, with D tentatively TRBD2 (6 bases). The J call may be mistaken, given a closer DNA end match to TRBJ2-7. Germline CDR1 and CDR2: SGHRS and YFSETQ. CDR3 size: 14 residues. The CDR3 reads CASSLAFSGYEQYF. The CDR3 bases are TGCGCCAGCAGCTTGGCCTTTAGCGGATACGAGCAGTACTTC.

The gene calls are TRBV7-2 and TRBJ1-5, with unresolved D. With 1 base removed from V and 3 bases from J, the gap between germline ends came to 10 bases. CDR1 and CDR2 from the germline V gene are SGHTA and FQGNSA. The CDR3 has 15 residues. The CDR3 DNA follows: TGTGCCAGCAGCTTAGACGGGAACATCAATCAGCCCCAGCATTTT. Residues: CASSLDGNINQPQHF.

The CDR3 bases are TGTGCCAGCACCTCCCAGGACAGAGATAATTCACCCCTCCACTTT. Its protein product is CASTSQDRDNSPLHF. V usage is TRBV6-1 and J usage is TRBJ1-6; tentatively, D is TRBD1 (6 bases). This CDR3 comprises 15 residues. The V gene's germline CDR1 is MNHNS and CDR2 SASEGT. Trimming left V 7 bases short and J 5 bases short, with 15 bases between.

This chain joins TRBV6-1 and TRBJ2-2; TRBD1 matches 9 bases. Germline V gene sequence: CDR1 MNHNS, CDR2 SASEGT. CDR3 size: 15 residues. V lost 10 bases and J lost 4; bases outside the gene matches: 10. DNA of the CDR3: TGTGCCACCGTTACAGGGGGCGTAGGCACCGGGGAGCTGTTTTTT. The encoded protein is CATVTGGVGTGELFF.

The rearrangement links TRBV15 to TRBJ1-6; 7 bases agree with TRBD1. CDR3 length: 15 residues. Germline V lookup: CDR1 LNHNV, CDR2 YYDKDF (reference sequence). V gave up 1 base and J gave up 7 bases; unmatched junction bases: 4. CDR3 coding DNA: TGTGCCACCAGCAGAGGGACAGGTTCAAATTCACCCCTCCACTTT. Translated, it gives CATSRGTGSNSPLHF. Full variable domain (outside the CDR3, taken from reference TRBV15 and TRBJ1-6): DAMVIQNPRYQVTQFGKPVTLSCSQTLNHNVMYWYQQKSSQAPKLLFHYYDKDFNNEADTPDNFQSRRPNTSFCFLDIRSPGLGDTAMYLCATSRGTGSNSPLHFGNGTRLTVT.

In this sample, this clone turned up a few times. The gene calls are TRBV11-2 and TRBJ1-2, with D possibly matching TRBD1 (5 bases). Trimming cost V 1 base and J 8 bases, with 20 bases left between them. The CDR3 totals 16 residues. Germline V CDR1 and CDR2: SGHAT, FQNNGV. CDR3 protein: CASSLGSSGLKEGYTF. CDR3 nucleotide sequence: TGTGCCAGCAGCTTAGGTTCGTCAGGGCTAAAGGAGGGCTACACCTTC. The full variable domain, its missing parts supplied by reference TRBV11-2 and TRBJ1-2, is EAGVAQSPRYKIIEKRQSVAFWCNPISGHATLYWYQQILGQGPKLLIQFQNNGVVDDSQLPKDRFSAERLKGVDSTLKIQPAKLEDSAVYLCASSLGSSGLKEGYTFGSGTRLTVV.

The rearrangement links TRBV11-2 to TRBJ2-5, with a weak D call TRBD1 (6 bases). The V and J ends lost 2 bases and 4 bases respectively, with 11 bases between them. The length of the CDR3 is 14 residues. Per the germline V gene, CDR1 is SGHAT and CDR2 is FQNNGV. CDR3 amino acids: CASSLTRGGETQYF. In nucleotides, the CDR3 is TGTGCCAGCAGCTTAACCAGGGGCGGAGAGACCCAGTACTTC.

The chain employs TRBV29-1 and TRBJ2-7, with 11 bases matching TRBD2. The CDR3 has 15 amino acids. Germline V gene lookup returns CDR1 SQVTM and CDR2 ANQGSEA. After removal of 2 bases from V and 2 bases from J, the junction contained 5 bases not matched to a gene. In nucleotides, the CDR3 is TGCAGCGTTGAACTGACTAGCGGGAAAACCTACGAGCAGTACTTC. It is translated as CSVELTSGKTYEQYF.

This clone was observed a handful of times. The gene calls are TRBV4-1 and TRBJ2-1, with 13 bases that match TRBD2. Germline CDR1 reads MGHRA; CDR2 reads YSYEKL. The V and J ends lost 0 bases and 7 bases, in that order; junction bases with no gene match: 18. The CDR3 has 21 amino acids. The CDR3 DNA reads as TGCGCCAGCAGCCAAGATGCGGCGACGAAGGGGAGACTAGCGGGAGGTAATGAGCAGTTCTTC. Translated, it gives CASSQDAATKGRLAGGNEQFF.

CDR3 loop: CASSSYSGTNYEQYF. The CDR3 DNA is TGCGCCAGCAGCTCCTATAGCGGAACTAACTACGAGCAGTACTTC. This sequence joins TRBV4-1 and TRBJ2-7, with D possibly matching TRBD2 (6 bases). Trimming removed 5 bases at V and 3 bases at J, with 17 bases between. Germline values: CDR1 MGHRA, CDR2 YSYEKL. The CDR3 contains 15 residues.

The V and J genes are TRBV4-1 and TRBJ1-1; D possibly corresponds to TRBD1 (5 bases). Germline CDR1 reads MGHRA; CDR2 reads YSYEKL. The V gene lost 4 bases and the J gene lost 4 bases, with 19 bases spanning the gap. The CDR3 is 16 amino acids. This CDR3 is CASSLLRGVGGTEAFF. For the CDR3, the DNA is TGCGCCAGCAGCCTCTTGAGAGGGGTGGGGGGCACTGAAGCTTTCTTT.

Only a few counts were recorded for this clone. The chain carries TRBV4-1 and TRBJ2-3; a weak D match, TRBD1 (6 bases). The CDR3 runs to 15 residues. V was trimmed by 4 bases and J by 4 bases, leaving 15 bases between them. Germline V gives CDR1 MGHRA, CDR2 YSYEKL. The CDR3 DNA sequence: TGCGCCAGCAGCCGTTCAGGGGAGATCCCAGATACGCAGTATTTT. This encodes CASSRSGEIPDTQYF.

The V call is TRBV29-1, the J call TRBJ2-3, with 10 positions matching TRBD1. Germline assignment: CDR1 SQVTM and CDR2 ANQGSEA. V lost 3 bases to trimming and J lost 4 bases; unmatched junction nucleotides: 4. The CDR3 contains 14 residues. As DNA, the CDR3 is TGCAGCGTTGAGGGACAGGGGAGGGCAGATACGCAGTATTTT. Translation: CSVEGQGRADTQYF.

This chain connects TRBV13 to TRBJ2-1; maybe TRBD2 (5 bases). The CDR3 totals 15 residues. V lost 5 bases to trimming and J lost 6 bases, with 17 bases between them. The germline V gene has CDR1 PRHDT and CDR2 FYEKMQ (reference sequence). The CDR3 protein is CASSPRRQPSNEQFF. Written as DNA, the CDR3 is TGTGCCAGCAGCCCCCGGAGGCAGCCGAGCAATGAGCAGTTCTTC.